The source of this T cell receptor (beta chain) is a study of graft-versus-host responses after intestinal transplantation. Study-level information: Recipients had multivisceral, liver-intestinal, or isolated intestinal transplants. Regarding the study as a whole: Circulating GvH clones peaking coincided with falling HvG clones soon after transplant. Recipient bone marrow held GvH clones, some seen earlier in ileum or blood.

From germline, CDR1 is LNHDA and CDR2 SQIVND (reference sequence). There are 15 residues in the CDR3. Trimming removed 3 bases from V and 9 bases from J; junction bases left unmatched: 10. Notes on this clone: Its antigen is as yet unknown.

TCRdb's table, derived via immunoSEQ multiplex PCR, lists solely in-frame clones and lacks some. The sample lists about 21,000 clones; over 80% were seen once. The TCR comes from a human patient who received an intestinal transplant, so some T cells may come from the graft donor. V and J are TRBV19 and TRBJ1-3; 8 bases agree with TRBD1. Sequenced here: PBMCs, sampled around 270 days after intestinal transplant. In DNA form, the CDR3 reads TGTGCCAGTAGTATCCCGGGACAGGAAAAGGTCACCATATATTTT. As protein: CASSIPGQEKVTIYF.